Below, 20 T cell receptor beta chains from the same sample are listed, as sequenced in a study of PD-1 blockade in classical Hodgkin lymphoma. Clones were sequenced by immunoSEQ multiplex PCR, and TCRdb holds only the in-frame ones, with some missing. The sample includes some 96,000 clones, 81% of them seen just once. There was relapse after autologous stem cell transplantation in every patient, and there was variation in brentuximab vedotin exposure. The sequencing used peripheral blood mononuclear cells (PBMCs), collected before the second cycle of nivolumab. These receptor sequences come from a human donor with classical Hodgkin lymphoma.

Here the CDR3 DNA reads TGTGCCAGCAGTTACTCGACAGGCCATGGGACTGAAGCTTTCTTT. Its protein is CASSYSTGHGTEAFF. The V gene is TRBV6-5, the J gene TRBJ1-1; tentative D call: TRBD1 (6 bases). The CDR3 sequence is 15 residues long. The V end was cut by 0 bases, the J end by 5 bases, with 13 bases between. Germline-derived CDR1 and CDR2 are MNHEY and SVGAGI.

The chain has TRBV5-6 and TRBJ2-1; D is possibly TRBD1 or TRBD2 (6 bases each). Trimming removed 0 bases at V and 13 bases at J, with 14 bases between. From germline, CDR1 is SGHDT and CDR2 YYEEEE. The CDR3 consists of 13 residues. The CDR3 DNA reads TGTGCCAGCAGCTTGGCAGGGGAGGAGACCCAGTTCTTC. Protein: CASSLAGEETQFF.

The J gene is TRBJ2-1, the V gene TRBV18; D possibly uses TRBD1 or TRBD2 (5 bases each). The CDR3 extends over 14 amino acids. Per germline, CDR1 KGHSH and CDR2 LQKENI. Trimming took off 8 bases at V and 6 bases at J, with 17 bases between the two ends. CDR3 residues: CASTEGNRPNEQFF. The CDR3 DNA follows: TGTGCCAGCACCGAGGGGAATCGACCCAATGAGCAGTTCTTC.

The rearrangement links TRBV20-1 to TRBJ2-5; D might be TRBD2 (6 bases). V gave up 6 bases and J gave up 5 bases, with 10 bases separating them. The germline V gene has CDR1 DFQATT and CDR2 SNEGSKA (reference sequence). The CDR3 totals 11 residues. The DNA of the CDR3 is TGCAGTGCCCGTGGAGGGGAGACCCAGTACTTC. It is translated as CSARGGETQYF.

This chain joins TRBV18 and TRBJ1-1; TRBD1 matches at 7 bases. V was pared by 2 bases and J by 3 bases, with 3 bases of the junction left unmatched. The CDR3 length is 14 residues. In germline, CDR1 is KGHSH, CDR2 LQKENI. For the CDR3, the DNA is TGTGCCAGCTCACCAGGGACAGCCGACACTGAAGCTTTCTTT. As protein: CASSPGTADTEAFF.

J is TRBJ2-3 and V is TRBV27; possibly TRBD1 or TRBD2 for D (5 bases each). Germline V gene sequence: CDR1 MNHEY, CDR2 SMNVEV (reference sequence). Trimming removed 7 bases at V and 2 bases at J, with 13 bases between. The length of the CDR3 is 14 residues. Here the CDR3 reads CASTKGTTTDTQYF. The CDR3 nucleotides are TGTGCCAGCACGAAAGGGACCACCACAGATACGCAGTATTTT.

This chain uses TRBV27 with TRBJ1-6; D might be TRBD1 (5 bases). CDR1 and CDR2 (germline): MNHEY, SMNVEV (reference sequence). Trimming took 6 bases from V and 8 from J, leaving 8 bases between them. The CDR3 length is 12 residues. The CDR3 DNA follows: TGTGCCAGCAGGATGGGGGATTCACCCCTCCACTTT. It codes for CASRMGDSPLHF.

This rearrangement joins TRBV21-1 to TRBJ1-1; the listed D gene, TRBD1, was not tested against the DNA. TRBV21-1 is described as a pseudogene. This CDR3 has 16 amino acids. The CDR3 is CASSSLRDRVYTEAFF. The CDR3 DNA reads TGTGCCAGCAGCAGCTTAAGGGACAGGGTGTACACTGAAGCTTTCTTT.

V gene TRBV2 combines with J gene TRBJ2-1, with TRBD1 matching 8 bases. CDR1 SNHLY and CDR2 FYNNEI come from the germline V gene. V shed 3 bases and J 8 bases; nucleotides not matched to a gene: 6. The CDR3 is 14 amino acids. The CDR3 here is CASSDDTGGHEQFF. The DNA of the CDR3 is TGTGCCAGCAGTGACGACACAGGGGGTCATGAGCAGTTCTTC. The complete variable domain, with remaining parts taken from reference TRBV2 and TRBJ2-1, reads EPEVTQTPSHQVTQMGQEVILRCVPISNHLYFYWYRQILGQKVEFLVSFYNNEISEKSEIFDDQFSVERPDGSNFTLKIRSTKLEDSAMYFCASSDDTGGHEQFFGPGTRLTVL.

CDR3 bases: TGTGCCAGCAGCTTGATGTCAGGGGAGTCCGAAGAGACCCAGTACTTC. Its protein is CASSLMSGESEETQYF. The chain carries TRBV5-4 and TRBJ2-5; D might be TRBD1 (6 bases). The V end lost 1 base, the J end lost 3 bases, and 16 bases lay between the germline ends. This CDR3 has 16 residues. Germline CDR1 SGHNT, CDR2 YYREEE (reference sequence). Filled out from reference TRBV5-4 and TRBJ2-5, the complete variable domain reads ETGVTQSPTHLIKTRGQQVTLRCSSQSGHNTVSWYQQALGQGPQFIFQYYREEENGRGNFPPRFSGLQFPNYSSELNVNALELDDSALYLCASSLMSGESEETQYFGPGTRLLVL.

The CDR3 nucleotides read TGCGCCAGCAGCCAAGATCAACTGGGGACGCAGCCCCAGCATTTT. Translated: CASSQDQLGTQPQHF. The chain couples TRBV4-3 to TRBJ1-5; a weak D match, TRBD1 (5 bases). This CDR3 contains 15 residues. Trimming took 0 bases from V and 7 from J, leaving 13 bases between them. Germline V gene sequence: CDR1 LGHNA, CDR2 YSLEER.

This clone was counted once. This chain links TRBV4-3 with TRBJ2-3; 9 bases are shared with TRBD1. With V trimmed by 0 bases and J by 2 bases, 3 bases remained unmatched. Germline V gene sequence: CDR1 LGHNA, CDR2 YSLEER. The CDR3 length is 16 residues. In DNA form, the CDR3 reads TGCGCCAGCAGCCAAGATAACAGGGGGCCCACAGATACGCAGTATTTT. Its translation: CASSQDNRGPTDTQYF.

This clone occurred many times. The chain has TRBV7-6 and TRBJ1-2, with D unresolved. Between the trimmed V and J ends, which lost 5 bases and 7 bases, there was a span of 14 bases. Germline lookup yields CDR1 SGHVS and CDR2 FNYEAQ. CDR3 length: 13 amino acids. CDR3 residues: CASSPGQEGGYTF. The DNA of the CDR3 is TGTGCCAGCAGCCCCGGGCAGGAGGGTGGCTACACCTTC.

The chain has TRBV4-2 and TRBJ1-4; 11 positions agree with TRBD1. From germline, CDR1 is LGHNA and CDR2 YNFKEQ. The CDR3 is 19 residues long. V shed 4 bases and J 0 bases; nucleotides not matched to a gene: 10. The CDR3 DNA is TGTGCCAGCAGCCTGGGGACAGGGGGGTCGGCTGCAACTAATGAAAAACTGTTTTTT. Translated: CASSLGTGGSAATNEKLFF.

This chain joins TRBV10-1 and TRBJ1-3; D is possibly TRBD1 (5 bases). Trimming removed 0 bases from V and 0 bases from J, with 6 bases in between. Per the germline V gene, CDR1 is WNHNN and CDR2 is SYGVQD (reference sequence). This CDR3 has 15 amino acids. CDR3 coding DNA: TGCGCCAGCAGTGAGTCGACAGCCTCTGGAAACACCATATATTTT. As protein: CASSESTASGNTIYF.

CDR3: CATSQAGQGEAFF. The DNA of the CDR3 is TGTGCCACCAGCCAAGCCGGACAGGGTGAAGCTTTCTTT. The rearrangement uses TRBV15 and TRBJ1-1; 8 bases match TRBD1. The germline gives CDR1 LNHNV, CDR2 YYDKDF (reference sequence). The CDR3 length is 13 residues. Germline trimming cut 5 bases from V and 7 bases from J; bases unmatched to any gene: 6.

V is TRBV5-5 and J is TRBJ1-1; D gene uncertain. Germline-derived CDR1 and CDR2 are SGHKS and YYEKEE (reference sequence). V was shortened by 2 bases and J by 4 bases, with 15 bases between the two germline ends. The CDR3 is 15 amino acids. Here the CDR3 DNA reads TGTGCCAGCAGCTTCTTGGGCGGGCGGGCCACTGAAGCTTTCTTT. Its protein is CASSFLGGRATEAFF.

This chain joins TRBV5-4 and TRBJ1-2, with 7 bases identical to TRBD1. With V trimmed by 4 bases and J by 6 bases, 6 bases remained unmatched. This CDR3 contains 13 residues. Per the germline V gene, CDR1 is SGHNT and CDR2 is YYREEE (reference sequence). CDR3 protein: CASSPDREDGYTF. In DNA, the CDR3 is TGTGCCAGCAGCCCCGACAGGGAGGATGGCTACACCTTC.

This clone was seen a single time. This rearrangement joins TRBV7-8 to TRBJ2-7; D call uncertain. CDR1 and CDR2 (germline): SGHVS, FQNEAQ. V was cut by 5 bases and J by 3 bases, with 14 bases left in between. This CDR3 is built from 14 residues. Written as DNA, the CDR3 is TGTGCCAGCAGCCCAAAGCAAGCAGGCTACGAGCAGTACTTC. Translation: CASSPKQAGYEQYF.

V usage is TRBV19 and J usage is TRBJ1-1; 10 bases map to TRBD1. The CDR3 runs 16 residues. Germline CDR1 is LNHDA and CDR2 is SQIVND (reference sequence). V dropped 4 bases and J dropped 3; count of bases not matched to a gene: 8. Here the CDR3 reads CASSTPGTGVYTEAFF. CDR3 sequence (DNA): TGTGCCAGTAGTACCCCCGGGACAGGGGTATACACTGAAGCTTTCTTT. Full variable domain (missing parts from reference TRBV19 and TRBJ1-1): DGGITQSPKYLFRKEGQNVTLSCEQNLNHDAMYWYRQDPGQGLRLIYYSQIVNDFQKGDIAEGYSVSREKKESFPLTVTSAQKNPTAFYLCASSTPGTGVYTEAFFGQGTRLTVV.